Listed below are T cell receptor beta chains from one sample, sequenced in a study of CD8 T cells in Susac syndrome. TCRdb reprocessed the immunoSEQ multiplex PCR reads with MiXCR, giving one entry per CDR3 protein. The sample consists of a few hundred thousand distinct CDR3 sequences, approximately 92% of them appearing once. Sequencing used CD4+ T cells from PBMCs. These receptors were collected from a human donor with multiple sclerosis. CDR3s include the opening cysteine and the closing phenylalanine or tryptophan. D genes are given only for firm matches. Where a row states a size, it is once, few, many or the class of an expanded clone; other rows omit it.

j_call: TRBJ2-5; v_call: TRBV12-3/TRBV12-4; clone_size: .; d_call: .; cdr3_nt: TGTGCCAGCAGTTTAGCGGGGGGATTCCAAGAGACCCAGTACTTC; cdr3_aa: CASSLAGGFQETQYF
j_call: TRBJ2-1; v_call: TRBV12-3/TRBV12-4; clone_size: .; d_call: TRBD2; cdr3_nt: TGTGCCAGCATCGTTGGGACTAGCGGGTTTAATGAGCAGTTCTTC; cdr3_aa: CASIVGTSGFNEQFF
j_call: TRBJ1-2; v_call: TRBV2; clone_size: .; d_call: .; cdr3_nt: TGTGCCACTATGCTCAACGGCTACACCTTC; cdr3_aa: CATMLNGYTF
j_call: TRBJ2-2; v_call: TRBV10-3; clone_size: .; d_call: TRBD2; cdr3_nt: TGTGCCATCAGTAGACTAGCGGGGGGCCTCCTGGCGAACACCGGGGAGCTGTTTTTT; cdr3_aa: CAISRLAGGLLANTGELFF
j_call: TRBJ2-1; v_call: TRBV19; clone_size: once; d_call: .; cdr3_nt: TGTGCCAGTAGTCCGACGGACAAACACAATGAGCAGTTCTTC; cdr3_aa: CASSPTDKHNEQFF
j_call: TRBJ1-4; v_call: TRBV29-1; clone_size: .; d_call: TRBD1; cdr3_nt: TGCAGCGTGGCCCCGGGACAGACTAATGAAAAACTGTTTTTT; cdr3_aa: CSVAPGQTNEKLFF
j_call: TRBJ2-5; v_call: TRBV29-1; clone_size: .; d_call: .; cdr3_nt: TGCAGCGCCGGAACTTTGGTCCAAGGGACCCAGTACTTC; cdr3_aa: CSAGTLVQGTQYF
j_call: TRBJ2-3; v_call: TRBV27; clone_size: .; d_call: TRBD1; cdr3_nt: TGTGCCAGCAGGAGACAGGGTTTGTCAGATACGCAGTATTTT; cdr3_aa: CASRRQGLSDTQYF
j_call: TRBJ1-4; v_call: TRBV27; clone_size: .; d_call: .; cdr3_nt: TGTGCCAGCAGTTTAGGGGGGTTAGGGGAAAAACTGTTTTTT; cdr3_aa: CASSLGGLGEKLFF
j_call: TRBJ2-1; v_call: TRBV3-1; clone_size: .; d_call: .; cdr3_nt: TGTGCCAGCAGCCCGACCACCCGGGGGGCCCTCTACAATGAGCAGTTCTTC; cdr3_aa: CASSPTTRGALYNEQFF
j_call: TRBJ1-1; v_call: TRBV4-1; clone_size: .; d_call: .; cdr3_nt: TGCGCCAGCAGCCAAGTCGGCAGGGCGAACACTGAAGCTTTCTTT; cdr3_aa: CASSQVGRANTEAFF
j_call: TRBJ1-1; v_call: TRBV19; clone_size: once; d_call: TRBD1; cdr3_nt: TGTGCCAGTAACTTGGACAGGGCCTCCACTGAAGCTTTCTTT; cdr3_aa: CASNLDRASTEAFF
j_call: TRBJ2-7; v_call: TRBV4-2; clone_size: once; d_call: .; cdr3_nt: TGTGCCAGCAGCCAAGATGCGGGGCAGGGAGTGAGGGAGCAGTACTTC; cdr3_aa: CASSQDAGQGVREQYF
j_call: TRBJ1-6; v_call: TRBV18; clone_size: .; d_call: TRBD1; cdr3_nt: TGTGCCAGCTCACCAAGGGCGGACAGGGATTCACCCCTCCACTTT; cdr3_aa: CASSPRADRDSPLHF
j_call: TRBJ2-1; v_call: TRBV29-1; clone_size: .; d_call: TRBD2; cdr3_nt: TGCAGCGCCAGACTAGCGGGGGGCGGTGAGCAGTTCTTC; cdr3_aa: CSARLAGGGEQFF
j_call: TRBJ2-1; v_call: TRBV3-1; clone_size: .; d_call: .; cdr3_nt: TGTGCCAGCAGCCAAGAATCAAGGGGCAATGAGCAGTTCTTC; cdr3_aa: CASSQESRGNEQFF
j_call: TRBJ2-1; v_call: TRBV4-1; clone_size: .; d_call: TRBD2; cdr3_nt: TGCGCCAGCCTTAGCGGGAGGTCGGGCTACAATGAGCAGTTCTTC; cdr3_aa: CASLSGRSGYNEQFF
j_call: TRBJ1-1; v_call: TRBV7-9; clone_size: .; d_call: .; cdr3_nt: TGTGCCAGCAGCTTTCCTGAAGCTTTCTTT; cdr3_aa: CASSFPEAFF
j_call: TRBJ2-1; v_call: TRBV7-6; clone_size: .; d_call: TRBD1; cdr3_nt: TGTGCCAGCAGCCGCTCTCCGGGACAGGGGAGAGGAAATGAGCAGTTCTTC; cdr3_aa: CASSRSPGQGRGNEQFF
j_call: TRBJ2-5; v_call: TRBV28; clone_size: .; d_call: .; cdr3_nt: TGTGCCAGCAGTTTAACAGCACCTACGGGGGAGACCCAGTACTTC; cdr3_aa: CASSLTAPTGETQYF